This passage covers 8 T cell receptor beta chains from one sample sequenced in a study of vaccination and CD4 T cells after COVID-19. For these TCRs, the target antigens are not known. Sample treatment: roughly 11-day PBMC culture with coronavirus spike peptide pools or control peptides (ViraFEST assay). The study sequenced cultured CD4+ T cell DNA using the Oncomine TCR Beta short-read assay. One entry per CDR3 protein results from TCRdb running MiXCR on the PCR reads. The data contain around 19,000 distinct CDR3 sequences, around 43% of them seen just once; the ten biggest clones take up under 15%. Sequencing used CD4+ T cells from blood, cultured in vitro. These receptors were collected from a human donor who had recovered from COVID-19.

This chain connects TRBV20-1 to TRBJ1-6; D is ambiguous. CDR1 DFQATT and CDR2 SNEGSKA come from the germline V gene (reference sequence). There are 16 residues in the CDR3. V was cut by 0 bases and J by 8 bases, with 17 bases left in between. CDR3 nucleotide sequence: TGCAGTGCTAGAGATCTGGCCCATCGGAGTGATTCACCCCTCCACTTT. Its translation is CSARDLAHRSDSPLHF.

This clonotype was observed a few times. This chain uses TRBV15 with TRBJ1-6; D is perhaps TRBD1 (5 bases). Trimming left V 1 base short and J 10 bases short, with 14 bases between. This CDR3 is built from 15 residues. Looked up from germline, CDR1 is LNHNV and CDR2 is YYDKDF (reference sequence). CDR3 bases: TGTGCCACCAGCAGAGGACAGAGCCCAGGGTCACCCCTCCACTTT. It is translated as CATSRGQSPGSPLHF. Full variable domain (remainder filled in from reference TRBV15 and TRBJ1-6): DAMVIQNPRYQVTQFGKPVTLSCSQTLNHNVMYWYQQKSSQAPKLLFHYYDKDFNNEADTPDNFQSRRPNTSFCFLDIRSPGLGDTAMYLCATSRGQSPGSPLHFGNGTRLTVT.

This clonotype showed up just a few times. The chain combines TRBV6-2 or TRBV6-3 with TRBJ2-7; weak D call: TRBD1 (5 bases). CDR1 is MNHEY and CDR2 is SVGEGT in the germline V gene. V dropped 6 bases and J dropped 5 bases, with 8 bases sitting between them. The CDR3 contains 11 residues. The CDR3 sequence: CASSYRHEQYF. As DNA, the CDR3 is TGTGCCAGCAGCTACAGGCACGAGCAGTACTTC.

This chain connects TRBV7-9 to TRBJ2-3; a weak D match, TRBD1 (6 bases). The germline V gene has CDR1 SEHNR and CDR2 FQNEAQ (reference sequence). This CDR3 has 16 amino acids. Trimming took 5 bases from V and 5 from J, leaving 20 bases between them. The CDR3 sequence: CASSHRAPQFRDTQYF. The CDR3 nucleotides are TGTGCCAGCAGCCACAGGGCTCCGCAATTCAGAGATACGCAGTATTTT.

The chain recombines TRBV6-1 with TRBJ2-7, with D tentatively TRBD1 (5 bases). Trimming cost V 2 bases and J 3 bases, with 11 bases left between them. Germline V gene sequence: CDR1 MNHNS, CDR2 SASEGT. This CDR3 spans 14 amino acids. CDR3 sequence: CASSEQGLGYEQYF. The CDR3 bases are TGTGCCAGCAGTGAACAGGGTTTGGGCTACGAGCAGTACTTC.

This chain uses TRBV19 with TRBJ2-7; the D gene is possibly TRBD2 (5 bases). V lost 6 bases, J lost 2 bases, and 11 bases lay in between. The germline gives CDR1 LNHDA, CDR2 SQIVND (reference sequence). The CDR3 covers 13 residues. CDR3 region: CASSSSAAYEQYF. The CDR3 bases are TGTGCCAGTAGCAGTAGCGCCGCCTACGAGCAGTACTTC.

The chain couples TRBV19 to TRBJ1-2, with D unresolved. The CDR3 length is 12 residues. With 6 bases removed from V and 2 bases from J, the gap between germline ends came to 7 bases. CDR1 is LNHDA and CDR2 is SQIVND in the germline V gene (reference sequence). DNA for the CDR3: TGTGCCAGTAGGATACAGAACTATGGCTACACCTTC. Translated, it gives CASRIQNYGYTF. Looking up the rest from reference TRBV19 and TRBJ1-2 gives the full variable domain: DGGITQSPKYLFRKEGQNVTLSCEQNLNHDAMYWYRQDPGQGLRLIYYSQIVNDFQKGDIAEGYSVSREKKESFPLTVTSAQKNPTAFYLCASRIQNYGYTFGSGTRLTVV.

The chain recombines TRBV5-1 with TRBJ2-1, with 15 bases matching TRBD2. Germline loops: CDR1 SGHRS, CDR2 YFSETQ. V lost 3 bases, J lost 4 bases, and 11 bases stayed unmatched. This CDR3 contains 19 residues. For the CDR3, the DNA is TGCGCCAGCAGCTCACCCGGGACTAGCGGGGGGCATTCGTACAATGAGCAGTTCTTC. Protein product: CASSSPGTSGGHSYNEQFF.